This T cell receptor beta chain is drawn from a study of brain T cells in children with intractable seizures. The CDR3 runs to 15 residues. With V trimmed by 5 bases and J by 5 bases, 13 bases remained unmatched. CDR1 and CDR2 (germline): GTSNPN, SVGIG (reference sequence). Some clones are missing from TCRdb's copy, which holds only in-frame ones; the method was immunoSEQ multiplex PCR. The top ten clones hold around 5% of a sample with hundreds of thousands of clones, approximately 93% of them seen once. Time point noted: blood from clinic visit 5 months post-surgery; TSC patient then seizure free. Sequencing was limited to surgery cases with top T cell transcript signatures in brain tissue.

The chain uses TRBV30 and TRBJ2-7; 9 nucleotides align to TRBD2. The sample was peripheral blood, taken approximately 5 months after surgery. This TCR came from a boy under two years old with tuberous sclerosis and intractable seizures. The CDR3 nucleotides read TGTGCCTGGGCCCTCGGGCGGGGGGGCTTCGACGAGCAGTACTTC. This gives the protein CAWALGRGGFDEQYF. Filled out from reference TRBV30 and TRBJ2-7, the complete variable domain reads SQTIHQWPATLVQPVGSPLSLECTVEGTSNPNLYWYRQAAGRGLQLLFYSVGIGQISSEVPQNLSASRPQDRQFILSSKKLLLSDSGFYLCAWALGRGGFDEQYFGPGTRLTVT.